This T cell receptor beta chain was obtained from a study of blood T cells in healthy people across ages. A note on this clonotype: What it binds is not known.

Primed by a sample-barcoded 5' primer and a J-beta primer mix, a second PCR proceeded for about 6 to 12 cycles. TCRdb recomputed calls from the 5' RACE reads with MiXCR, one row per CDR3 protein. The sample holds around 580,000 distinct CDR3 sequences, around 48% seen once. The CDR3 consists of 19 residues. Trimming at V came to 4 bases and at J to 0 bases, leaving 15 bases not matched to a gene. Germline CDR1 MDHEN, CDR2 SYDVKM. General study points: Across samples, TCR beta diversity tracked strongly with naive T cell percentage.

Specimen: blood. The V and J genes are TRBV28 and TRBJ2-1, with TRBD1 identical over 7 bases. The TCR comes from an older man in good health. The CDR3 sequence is CASSSPQGREGSSYNEQFF. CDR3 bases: TGTGCCAGCAGTTCCCCACAGGGGAGAGAGGGCAGCTCCTACAATGAGCAGTTCTTC.